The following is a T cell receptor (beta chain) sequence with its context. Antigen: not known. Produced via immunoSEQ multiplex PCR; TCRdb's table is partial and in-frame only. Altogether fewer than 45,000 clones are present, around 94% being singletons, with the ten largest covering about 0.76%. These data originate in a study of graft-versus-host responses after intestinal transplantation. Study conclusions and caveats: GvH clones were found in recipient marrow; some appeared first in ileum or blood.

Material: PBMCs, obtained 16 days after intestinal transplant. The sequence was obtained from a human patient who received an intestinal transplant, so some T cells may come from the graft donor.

For the CDR3, the DNA is TGTGCCAGCTCAGGGGACAACTACAATGAGCAGTTCTTC. Translation: CASSGDNYNEQFF. The chain combines TRBV18 with TRBJ2-1; D may be TRBD1 (6 bases). The germline V gene has CDR1 KGHSH and CDR2 LQKENI. Trimming took off 5 bases at V and 3 bases at J, with 8 bases between the two ends. The CDR3 loop spans 13 amino acids.